The clone carrying this TCR beta chain was counted once. TCRdb keeps only in-frame clones here, not all; method: immunoSEQ multiplex PCR. The sample includes some 260,000 clones, 82% of them seen just once. Germline CDR1 and CDR2: MDHEN and SYDVKM. The V end lost 4 bases, the J end lost 3 bases, and 19 bases lay between the germline ends. The CDR3 sequence is 17 residues long. This record belongs to a study of blood T cell repertoires in COVID-19. Study-wide context: From the United States, Italy and Spain came samples of acute and convalescent COVID-19.

The source material was peripheral blood. The chain combines TRBV28 with TRBJ1-5; D may be TRBD1 (5 bases). The TCR was taken from an elderly woman with active or convalescent COVID-19. CDR3 protein: CASSSPRGGYDNQPQHF. CDR3 DNA: TGTGCCAGCAGTTCCCCGCGGGGGGGGTATGACAATCAGCCCCAGCATTTT.